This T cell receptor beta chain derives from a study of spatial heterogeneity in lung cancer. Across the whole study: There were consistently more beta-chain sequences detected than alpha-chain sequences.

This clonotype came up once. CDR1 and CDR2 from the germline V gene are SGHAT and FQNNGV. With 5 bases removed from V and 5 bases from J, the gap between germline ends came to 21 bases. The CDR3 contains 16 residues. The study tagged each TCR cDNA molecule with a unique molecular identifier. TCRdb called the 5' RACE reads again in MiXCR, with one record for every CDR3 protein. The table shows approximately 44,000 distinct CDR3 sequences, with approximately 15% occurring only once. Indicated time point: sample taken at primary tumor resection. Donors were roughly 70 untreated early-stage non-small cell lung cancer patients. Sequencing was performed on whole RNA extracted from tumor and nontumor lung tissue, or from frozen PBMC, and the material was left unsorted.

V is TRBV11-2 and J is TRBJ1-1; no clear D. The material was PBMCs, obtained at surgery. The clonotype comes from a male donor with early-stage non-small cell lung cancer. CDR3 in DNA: TGTGCCAGCAGCACACACAAACGGCTTGTAGGTACTGAAGCTTTCTTT. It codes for CASSTHKRLVGTEAFF.